This T cell receptor (beta chain) was captured in a study of OX40 agonist ivuxolimab in advanced cancers. Study background: Patients received ivuxolimab, an agonistic anti-OX40 (CD134) antibody. Study-level results: Also present in some nonresponders was a low level of normalized T-cell clonal expansion. CD4+ T cells averaged fewer expanded clones than CD8+ T cells.

Points on this clone: No antigen is known for it.

Assay: immunoSEQ multiplex PCR; the TCRdb copy retains only in-frame clones and omits some. Of around 80,000 clones listed, around 85% were seen once; the top ten hold less than 2.5%. Sequences were derived from CD4+ or CD8+ T cells sorted from blood, sampled in a trial of the OX40 agonist ivuxolimab. The clonotype comes from an adult with an advanced solid tumor such as melanoma, head and neck, liver or kidney cancer.

The CDR3 sequence: CASSVVTSGGRDEQFF. The CDR3, as DNA: TGTGCCAGCAGCGTAGTTACTAGCGGGGGGCGGGATGAGCAGTTCTTC. The gene calls are TRBV9 and TRBJ2-1, with 12 bases identical to TRBD2. Trimming at V came to 0 bases and at J to 8 bases, leaving 6 bases not matched to a gene. The CDR3 contains 16 residues. Germline CDR1 is SGDLS and CDR2 is YYNGEE.